This entry concerns a single T cell receptor (beta chain). Its antigen is still unknown. As the template, RNA transcripts were used to amplify TCR beta CDR3 regions. Investigators did first-round RT-PCR with HTBI primers, then second-round multiplex PCR. TCRdb re-derived calls from the multiplex PCR reads in MiXCR, one entry per CDR3 protein. This sample carries more than 550,000 distinct CDR3 sequences, over 40% of them seen once, and the ten largest clones take over 2.5%. None of the included patients had other autoimmune diseases, uncontrolled infections, pregnancy or lactation, as these led to exclusion. This specimen belongs to a study of Graves' ophthalmopathy and Graves' hyperthyroidism. Study-level points and caveats: Ophthalmopathy was separated from stable hyperthyroidism by a 13-signature model with 87.88% sensitivity and 75% to 83% specificity.

Material for sequencing was peripheral blood. The TCR originated in an adult man with Graves' ophthalmopathy.

The CDR3 DNA is TGTGCCATCAGTGAGGCAGGGGGAACTGAAGCTTTCTTT. It translates to CAISEAGGTEAFF. The V call is TRBV10-3, the J call TRBJ1-1; 7 nucleotides line up with TRBD1. The J segment lost 5 bases and the V segment lost 2 bases, leaving 2 bases of the junction unmatched. The CDR3 length is 13 residues. CDR1 is ENHRY, CDR2 SYGVKD, per germline.